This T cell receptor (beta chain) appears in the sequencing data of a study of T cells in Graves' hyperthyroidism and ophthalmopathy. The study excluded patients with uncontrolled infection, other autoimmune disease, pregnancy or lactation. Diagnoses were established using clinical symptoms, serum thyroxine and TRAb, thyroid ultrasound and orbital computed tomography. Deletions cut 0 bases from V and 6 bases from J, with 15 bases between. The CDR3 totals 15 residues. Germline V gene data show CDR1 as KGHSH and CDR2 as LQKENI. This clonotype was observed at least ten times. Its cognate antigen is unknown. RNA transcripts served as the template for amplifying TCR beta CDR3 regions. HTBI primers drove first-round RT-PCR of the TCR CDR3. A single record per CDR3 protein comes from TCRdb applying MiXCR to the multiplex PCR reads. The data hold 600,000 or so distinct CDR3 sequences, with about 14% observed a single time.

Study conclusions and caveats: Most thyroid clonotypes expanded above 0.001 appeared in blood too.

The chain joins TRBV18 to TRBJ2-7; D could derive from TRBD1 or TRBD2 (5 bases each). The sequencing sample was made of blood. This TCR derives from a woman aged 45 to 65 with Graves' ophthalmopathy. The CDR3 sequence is CASSPPGTQPAEQYF. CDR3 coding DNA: TGTGCCAGCTCACCACCGGGGACCCAACCGGCCGAGCAGTACTTC.